This entry describes one TCR beta chain. There is no known antigen for this receptor. Per-base qualities were not stored, and no clone one base away is much larger. TCRbeta CDR3 regions were amplified from genomic DNA using the immunoSEQ Assay, a bias-controlled multiplex PCR. Processing in the source paper ran as follows. Within the assay, amplification of reference gene primers was used to estimate how many nucleated cells each sample contained. To quantify the absolute abundance of each unique TCRbeta CDR3 rearrangement, sequence reads were collapsed and filtered. For each sample, productive Simpson clonality was calculated as the square root of Simpson's diversity index over productive rearrangements. Held by TCRdb, this immuneACCESS table contains in-frame sequences only and omits some clones. Under half of the omission traces to an unresolved V gene where checked; the cause of the rest is unknown. V, J and clone size reflect that table, while D and trimming were determined from the DNA. For this sample there are more than 70,000 clones; around nine tenths appear just once. Jointly, the top ten make up under 5% of the sample.

The collaborating institutions used their own protocols to collect whole blood in K2EDTA tubes. For TCRbeta analysis, collaborators shipped samples as frozen whole blood, isolated PBMCs, or DNA extracted from either of those sample types. The data are from a study of blood T cell repertoires in COVID-19 (dated by TCRdb to 2020 to 2022). A note on the overall study: Samples from collaborators originated in the United States, Italy and Spain and spanned both the acute and convalescent phases of COVID-19. The prospective study material was composed of cDNA or gDNA derived from T cells, B-cell-depleted T cells, or PBMCs. Subjects who had been exposed to COVID-19, were actively infected with it, or had recovered from it provided the deeply sampled blood TCRbeta repertoires that made up the dataset. A freely available public database, intended as a resource for researchers studying the immune response to SARS-CoV-2, is where the repertoires were released. The samples were drawn from the first 160 participants of the ongoing ImmuneRACE study and from over a thousand subjects provided by 6 global collaborators. Sample metadata almost always included a de-identified subject ID, COVID-19 status, age in years and sex. Where HLA class I and class II types were available, the types were taken from metadata supplied by the sample provider, not from assay-based typing. General findings and caveats noted by the study authors: The amount of clinical and demographic metadata varied by source and participant and was provided uncurated.

The cysteine opens and the phenylalanine closes a CDR3 of 15 amino acids. Only the CDR3 portion is preserved as DNA: 45 bases, with reading frame beginning at the first base. The germline V gene (reference sequence) supplies CDR1 LNHDA and CDR2 SQIVND. Trimming leaves V shorter by 5 bases and J shorter by 2 bases, with the junction holding 8 bases beyond the gene matches. The sample was peripheral blood. The sequence derives from a woman aged 45-60 years in a cohort sampled during active COVID-19. The chain joins TRBV19 to TRBJ2-5, with 7 middle bases fitting TRBD1. Here is the DNA: TGTGCCAGTAGTTCTTACAGGGGACCACAAGAGACCCAGTACTTC. Protein translation: CASSSYRGPQETQYF.